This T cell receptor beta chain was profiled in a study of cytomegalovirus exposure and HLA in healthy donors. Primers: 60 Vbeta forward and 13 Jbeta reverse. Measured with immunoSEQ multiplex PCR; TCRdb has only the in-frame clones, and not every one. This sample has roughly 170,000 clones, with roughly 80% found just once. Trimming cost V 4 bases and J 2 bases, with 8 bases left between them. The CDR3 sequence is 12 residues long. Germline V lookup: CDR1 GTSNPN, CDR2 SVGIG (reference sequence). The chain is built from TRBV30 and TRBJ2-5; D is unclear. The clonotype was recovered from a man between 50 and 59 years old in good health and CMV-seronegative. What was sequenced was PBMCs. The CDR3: CAWTEAQETQYF. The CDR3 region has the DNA TGTGCCTGGACTGAGGCTCAAGAGACCCAGTACTTC.